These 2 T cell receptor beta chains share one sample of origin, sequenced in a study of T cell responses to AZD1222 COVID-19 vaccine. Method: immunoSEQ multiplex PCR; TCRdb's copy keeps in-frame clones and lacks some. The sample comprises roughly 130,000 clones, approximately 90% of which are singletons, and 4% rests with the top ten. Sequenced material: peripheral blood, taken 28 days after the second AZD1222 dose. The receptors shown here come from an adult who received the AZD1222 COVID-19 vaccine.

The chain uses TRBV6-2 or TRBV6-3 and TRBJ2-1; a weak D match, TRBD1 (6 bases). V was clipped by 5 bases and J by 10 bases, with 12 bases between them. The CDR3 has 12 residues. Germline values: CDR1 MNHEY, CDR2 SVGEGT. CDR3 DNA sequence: TGTGCCAGCAGTAAAAACAGGGACGAGCAGTTCTTC. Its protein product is CASSKNRDEQFF.

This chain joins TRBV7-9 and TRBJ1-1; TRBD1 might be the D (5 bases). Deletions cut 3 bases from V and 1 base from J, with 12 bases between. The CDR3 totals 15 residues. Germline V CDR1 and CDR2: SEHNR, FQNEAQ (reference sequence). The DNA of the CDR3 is TGTGCCAGCAGCTTGTCCGGGGCTGCGAACACTGAAGCTTTCTTT. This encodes CASSLSGAANTEAFF.